This T cell receptor beta chain appears in the sequencing data of a study of blood T cell repertoires in COVID-19. Profiling relied on immunoSEQ multiplex PCR, and the TCRdb table lists in-frame clones only, not all of them. The table lists around 400,000 clones, approximately 91% of them singletons. Source material: PBMCs or T cells enriched from blood (not recorded which). This TCR derives from a woman between 35 and 50 years old who had been exposed to COVID-19.

Here the CDR3 reads CASSSGVGSGYTF. The CDR3 DNA reads as TGTGCCAGCAGTTCCGGGGTAGGGTCCGGCTACACCTTC. The chain combines TRBV6-2 or TRBV6-3 with TRBJ1-2; D gene ambiguous. Germline CDR1 is MNHEY and CDR2 is SVGEGT. V lost 4 bases, J lost 8 bases, and 14 bases lay in between. The CDR3 is 13 residues long.